What follows describes a single T cell receptor beta chain. TCRdb redid the calling of the 5' RACE reads with MiXCR, one entry per CDR3 protein. The sample has 50,000 or so distinct CDR3 sequences, about 6.6% seen once. This sample is part of a study of T cells after yellow fever vaccination. General study results and limits: Most clones from primary vaccination resurfaced after the booster (about 95% CD4, approximately 87% CD8).

CDR1 and CDR2 (germline): SGHNT, YYREEE (reference sequence). Trimming removed 0 bases at V and 12 bases at J, with 10 bases between. The CDR3 consists of 12 residues. The sample was CD8+ T cells not binding an NS4B(214-222) dextramer, sorted from PBMCs, taken roughly 47 days after the first yellow fever vaccination. This chain joins TRBV5-4 and TRBJ2-1; weak D call: TRBD2 (5 bases). This clonotype was sampled from a man aged 18-30 years who received the YFV17D yellow fever vaccine. The DNA of the CDR3 is TGTGCCAGCAGCTTGGCCGCGGGTTGGCAGTTCTTC. This codes for CASSLAAGWQFF.